The 9 T cell receptor beta chains below all came from one sample that was sequenced in a study of T cell repertoires in cytomegalovirus infection. Via MiXCR, TCRdb re-called the reads, giving one row per CDR3 protein. The data show more than 500,000 distinct CDR3 sequences, 16% seen once. Sample: CD8+ T cells from PBMCs. The receptors shown here come from a human donor in good health (CMV status not recorded). Some clones in this sample may be carry-over from other donors' samples.

This clonotype was seen many times. The V gene is TRBV11-3, the J gene TRBJ2-1; D possibly corresponds to TRBD2 (5 bases). The V end lost 4 bases, the J end lost 7 bases, and 11 bases lay between the germline ends. CDR1 and CDR2 from the germline V gene are SGHNT and YENEEA. There are 13 residues in the CDR3. The CDR3 DNA reads as TGTGCCAGCAGCTCAAACACGGGGAATGAGCAGTTCTTC. This encodes CASSSNTGNEQFF. The full variable domain, its missing parts supplied by reference TRBV11-3 and TRBJ2-1, is EAGVVQSPRYKIIEKKQPVAFWCNPISGHNTLYWYLQNLGQGPELLIRYENEEAVDDSQLPKDRFSAERLKGVDSTLKIQPAELGDSAVYLCASSSNTGNEQFFGPGTRLTVL.

This clonotype was observed many times. The chain recombines TRBV7-2 with TRBJ2-5; 10 bases fit TRBD2. With V trimmed by 1 base and J by 5 bases, 7 bases remained unmatched. Germline loops: CDR1 SGHTA, CDR2 FQGNSA. The CDR3 loop spans 16 amino acids. The chain's CDR3 is CASSLVIAGGMETQYF. CDR3 coding DNA: TGTGCCAGCAGCTTAGTGATAGCGGGGGGCATGGAGACCCAGTACTTC.

This clonotype was seen at least ten times. This sequence joins TRBV11-2 and TRBJ2-7, with TRBD2 matching 11 bases. The CDR3 contains 19 residues. Germline V gene sequence: CDR1 SGHAT, CDR2 FQNNGV. With 4 bases clipped from V and 3 bases from J, the junction kept 17 bases outside the gene matches. The CDR3 DNA follows: TGTGCCAGCAGCTACTGGCCGGGTGAGGCTAGCGGGGGGATCTACGAGCAGTACTTC. This gives the protein CASSYWPGEASGGIYEQYF.

This clonotype was seen at least ten times. The J gene is TRBJ2-3, the V gene TRBV7-9; 7 bases map to TRBD1. Germline V gene sequence: CDR1 SEHNR, CDR2 FQNEAQ (reference sequence). Losses at the gene ends were 5 bases for V and 6 bases for J; bases not matched to a gene: 8. The CDR3 has 14 residues. Written as DNA, the CDR3 is TGTGCCAGCAGCCTGACAGGGTTTGGGGATACGCAGTATTTT. It specifies CASSLTGFGDTQYF. Combining the CDR3 with reference TRBV7-9 and TRBJ2-3 gives the whole variable domain DTGVSQNPRHKITKRGQNVTFRCDPISEHNRLYWYRQTLGQGPEFLTYFQNEAQLEKSRLLSDRFSAERPKGSFSTLEIQRTEQGDSAMYLCASSLTGFGDTQYFGPGTRLTVL.

This clonotype came up a few times. The chain is built from TRBV27 and TRBJ1-1; no clear D. Germline assignment: CDR1 MNHEY and CDR2 SMNVEV (reference sequence). The CDR3 covers 17 residues. V was cut by 5 bases and J by 0 bases, with 19 bases left in between. For the CDR3, the DNA is TGTGCCAGCAGTCCTCAAGGCCGTGGAACGATGAACACTGAAGCTTTCTTT. Translating it yields CASSPQGRGTMNTEAFF.

Worth noting for this clonotype: This may come from a read error, since a much larger clone is one base off. V usage is TRBV25-1 and J usage is TRBJ1-1, with D perhaps TRBD1 (5 bases). The CDR3 runs 15 residues. Trimming shortened V by 0 bases and J by 4 bases, and 12 bases separated the two germline ends. Looked up from germline, CDR1 is MGHDK and CDR2 is SYGVNS. The CDR3 sequence is CASSEYRAGSTEAFF. CDR3 sequence (DNA): TGTGCCAGCAGTGAATATAGGGCAGGGAGCACTGAAGCTTTCTTT.

This clonotype was observed many times. The CDR3 loop reads CASSYSRGAQYNEQFF. The CDR3 bases are TGTGCCAGCAGTTACTCTCGGGGGGCGCAGTACAATGAGCAGTTCTTC. The V and J genes are TRBV6-5 and TRBJ2-1; TRBD2 is a possible D gene (7 bases). V lost 0 bases to trimming and J lost 4 bases, with 13 bases between them. Germline CDR1 reads MNHEY; CDR2 reads SVGAGI. This CDR3 has 16 residues.

This clonotype was found a few times. The chain uses TRBV4-2 and TRBJ2-2, with unresolved D. This CDR3 comprises 13 residues. The germline V gene has CDR1 LGHNA and CDR2 YNFKEQ. The V gene lost 6 bases and the J gene lost 4 bases, with 9 bases spanning the gap. The CDR3 here is CASRQSGTGELFF. The CDR3 DNA reads as TGTGCCAGCAGACAAAGTGGCACCGGGGAGCTGTTTTTT.

This clonotype was seen repeatedly, ten times or more. The rearrangement joins TRBV7-4 to TRBJ2-7; D ambiguous. This CDR3 spans 13 amino acids. V lost 4 bases and J lost 2, with 9 bases in between. The germline V gene encodes CDR1 SGHVT and CDR2 SQSDAQ. CDR3: CASSSMCPYEQYF. CDR3 nucleotide sequence: TGTGCCAGCAGCTCCATGTGCCCCTACGAGCAGTACTTC.